A single TCR beta chain is shown here with its context. Its antigen is as yet unknown. This entry belongs to a study of high-grade serous ovarian cancer treatment subgroups. Background on the study: Each sample yielded on average around 7,500 unique TCR beta rearrangements from approximately 15,000 reads. Study-level points and caveats: Only CDR3 was analyzed; CDR1 and CDR2 were not. Repertoire similarity ranged about 0.1 to 0.85 between tumors of one patient.

Tumor samples were obtained before definitive surgery or chemotherapy. Some clones are missing from TCRdb's copy, which holds only in-frame ones; the method was immunoSEQ multiplex PCR. The table has about 15,000 clones, roughly nine tenths seen once. Germline CDR1 reads SGHNT; CDR2 reads YYREEE (reference sequence). The V gene end was trimmed by 0 bases and the J gene end by 2 bases; junction bases not matched to a gene: 2. The CDR3 is made up of 15 amino acids. The receptor was isolated from a human donor with high-grade serous ovarian cancer. The rearrangement uses TRBV5-4 and TRBJ2-5; the match to TRBD2 covers 9 bases. The sample was tumor tissue. The CDR3 spells CASSLGLAGQETQYF. The CDR3 nucleotides read TGTGCCAGCAGCTTGGGGCTAGCGGGGCAAGAGACCCAGTACTTC.